The entry below describes one T cell receptor (beta chain). It has no known antigen specificity. Per-nucleotide qualities are absent, and no much larger clonotype sits a single base away. These data originate in a study of cytomegalovirus exposure and HLA in healthy donors (dated by TCRdb to 2016 to 2017). At the level of the whole study: A later analysis indicated that the 90 to 150 validation repertoires were generated on the platform also employed for the 700 or so repertoires of the first cohort. The aim of the study was to test whether cataloging public T cell receptors could identify signatures of past pathogen exposure. Along with the 666-subject first cohort, a separate validation cohort of about 110 different subjects was used. To predict cytomegalovirus infection status, the study combined high-throughput TCR immunosequencing, statistical association of individual TCRs with disease status, and machine learning. Overall results and qualifications from the work: In the study, around 150 TCR beta chains were listed as associated with cytomegalovirus. The classifier was reported to diagnose cytomegalovirus status with high specificity and sensitivity in both the original and validation cohorts. A few of the identified cytomegalovirus-associated TCR beta chains were confirmed in vitro to be specific for cytomegalovirus antigens. Most TCR sequences were observed very rarely across donors, whereas some public TCRs were present in many individuals. The authors suggested that the approach could potentially be generalized to other disease states and immunological phenotypes. The validation cohort had no HLA typing available for a later analysis, so co-occurrence within that cohort was assessed over all 130 or so repertoires. A later analysis found that TCRs clustered in the first cohort also tended to co-occur in the 130 or so validation repertoires, with approximately 93% of cluster scores above 0.

The receptor library was made with the immunoSEQ multiplex PCR assay. The authors processed their data as follows. A statistical classification framework was built to diagnose cytomegalovirus status from the catalog of TCR beta chain sequences. Drawn from immuneACCESS, this table holds only the in-frame rearrangements with V and J called that TCRdb kept. Clones are partly lost; checked studies trace under half to an unresolved V gene and leave the rest unexplained. D and trimming were read from the DNA, whereas the V and J calls and clone size are those reported in that table. Here the sample has more than 140,000 clones; approximately 91% occur a single time. The ten largest clones capture about 3.1% of the sample. Inclusive of the bounding cysteine and phenylalanine, the CDR3 is 17 residues long. Just CDR3 DNA is preserved here, 51 bases in frame from base 1. The CDR1 and CDR2 encoded by the germline V gene are MDHEN and SYDVKM. V is shortened by 4 bases, J by 0 bases, and the region joining them spans 16 bases.

Separate from the roughly 700-subject first cohort, the validation cohort of 120 subjects was the group to which the donors belonged. Recombination connected TRBV28 to TRBJ2-1, with an unclear D gene assignment. The TCR sequence derives from a young woman in good health and CMV-seropositive. The specimen sequenced was PBMCs. This receptor has the CDR3 CASSSPSSVSSYNEQFF. The DNA reads as follows: TGTGCCAGCAGTTCCCCCTCGTCGGTGAGCTCCTACAATGAGCAGTTCTTC.